This T cell receptor (beta chain) comes out of a study of blood T cell repertoires in COVID-19. Overall study context: The United States, Italy and Spain supplied acute and convalescent COVID-19 samples. PBMCs, B-cell-depleted T cells, or T cells provided the cDNA or gDNA that made up the material.

The authors' processing: Amplification of reference gene primers provided the estimated nucleated cell counts. TCRdb's table, derived via immunoSEQ multiplex PCR, lists solely in-frame clones and lacks some. V, J and clone size reflect that table, while D and trimming were determined from the DNA. The table includes 120,000 to 150,000 clones, around 87% detected once. Germline assignment: CDR1 MGHDK and CDR2 SYGVNS. Losses at the gene ends were 8 bases for V and 10 bases for J; bases not matched to a gene: 9. The CDR3 consists of 12 residues. The chain carries TRBV25-1 and TRBJ2-7, with 9 bases matching TRBD1. The clonotype was recovered from a middle-aged man who had recovered from COVID-19. The sample was peripheral blood. The CDR3 region is CASAPNRGRQYF. The CDR3 nucleotides read TGTGCCAGCGCTCCAAACAGGGGGCGACAGTACTTC.